This T cell receptor beta chain was sequenced in a study of OX40 agonist ivuxolimab in advanced cancers. As for the study in general: Treatment of patients was with ivuxolimab, an agonistic anti-OX40 (CD134) antibody.

A remark on this clone: Its target is not known.

General study points: At doses 0.1 to 3.0 mg/kg, CD4+ and CD8+ clones expanded. The work left the antigen specificity of expanded peripheral T cells undetermined.

Produced via immunoSEQ multiplex PCR; TCRdb's table is partial and in-frame only. The sample gives 40,000 to 45,000 clones, 85% to 90% of which show up once; 20% to 25% is in the top ten. The material sequenced was CD4+ or CD8+ T cells sorted from blood, taken in a trial of the OX40 agonist ivuxolimab. This receptor was taken from an adult with an advanced solid tumor such as melanoma, head and neck, liver or kidney cancer.

This CDR3 is CASSPGGTGETQYF. The CDR3 DNA reads as TGTGCCAGCAGCCCAGGGGGCACCGGAGAGACCCAGTACTTC. V and J are TRBV7-3 and TRBJ2-5; 8 nucleotides match TRBD1. V dropped 5 bases and J dropped 4; count of bases not matched to a gene: 6. Germline V gives CDR1 SGHTA, CDR2 FQGTGA. The CDR3 totals 14 residues.